What follows are 16 T cell receptor beta chains derived from one specimen sequenced in a study of graft-versus-host responses after intestinal transplantation. Which antigens these TCRs recognize remains unknown. The method was immunoSEQ multiplex PCR; TCRdb's version includes in-frame clones alone and lacks a portion of them. The table records about 70,000 clones, around 89% of them present only once. The sample here was unstimulated CD8+ T cells sorted from spleen or lymph node cells, taken before transplant. These receptors came from a human donor who was the organ donor for an intestinal transplant.

This sequence joins TRBV6-6 and TRBJ1-4, with TRBD1 matching 10 bases. Germline CDR1 and CDR2: MNHNY and SVGAGI (reference sequence). V lost 6 bases, J lost 6 bases, and 4 bases stayed unmatched. The CDR3 covers 14 residues. The CDR3 DNA follows: TGTGCCAGCAGCTCCGGGACAGGGGATGAAAAACTGTTTTTT. It encodes CASSSGTGDEKLFF.

J is TRBJ2-1 and V is TRBV5-4, with 9 nucleotides matching TRBD2. This CDR3 spans 14 amino acids. From germline, CDR1 is SGHNT and CDR2 YYREEE (reference sequence). V shed 3 bases, J shed 7 bases, and the junction held 5 bases outside the gene matches. The CDR3 spells CASSYSGGPNEQFF. The CDR3 DNA sequence: TGTGCCAGCAGCTATAGCGGGGGCCCTAATGAGCAGTTCTTC.

The rearrangement uses TRBV4-1 and TRBJ1-2; D might be TRBD1 (5 bases). Germline values: CDR1 MGHRA, CDR2 YSYEKL. Deletions cut 0 bases from V and 6 bases from J, with 14 bases between. There are 15 residues in the CDR3. The CDR3 region has the DNA TGCGCCAGCAGCCAAGATGAAGGGGCCCTCAATGGCTACACCTTC. Translation gives CASSQDEGALNGYTF.

In its sample, this clone was seen once. The chain employs TRBV28 and TRBJ2-7; D may be TRBD2 (6 bases). The CDR3 contains 13 residues. V was clipped by 1 base and J by 6 bases, with 10 bases between them. Germline V gene sequence: CDR1 MDHEN, CDR2 SYDVKM. The CDR3 DNA reads TGTGCCAGCAGTTTATTGAGGGACTCCGAGCAGTACGTC. It is translated as CASSLLRDSEQYV.

For the CDR3, the DNA is TGTGCCAGCAGTTTCGACAGGGGCGCCGGGGAGCTGTTTTTT. Protein product: CASSFDRGAGELFF. The V gene is TRBV27, the J gene TRBJ2-2; 8 nucleotides agree with TRBD1. The CDR3 extends over 14 amino acids. The germline gives CDR1 MNHEY, CDR2 SMNVEV (reference sequence). V lost 3 bases, J lost 6 bases, and 3 bases stayed unmatched.

This clone was found a few times. This sequence joins TRBV5-1 and TRBJ1-2; the match to TRBD1 covers 7 bases. This CDR3 spans 15 amino acids. CDR1 is SGHRS and CDR2 is YFSETQ in the germline V gene. V gave up 4 bases and J gave up 7 bases; unmatched junction bases: 13. The CDR3 DNA sequence: TGCGCCAGCAGCCCGGCGGGACAGTTTGGAACTGGCTACACCTTC. Its protein is CASSPAGQFGTGYTF.

The chain combines TRBV29-1 with TRBJ1-1; 10 bases agree with TRBD1. The CDR3 spans 16 residues. Germline V CDR1 and CDR2: SQVTM, ANQGSEA. V lost 2 bases, J lost 1 base, and 7 bases stayed unmatched. The CDR3 here is CSVERVGTGANTEAFF. As DNA, the CDR3 is TGCAGCGTTGAAAGGGTGGGGACAGGGGCGAACACTGAAGCTTTCTTT. Drawing the rest from reference TRBV29-1 and TRBJ1-1, the complete variable domain is SAVISQKPSRDICQRGTSLTIQCQVDSQVTMMFWYRQQPGQSLTLIATANQGSEATYESGFVIDKFPISRPNLTFSTLTVSNMSPEDSSIYLCSVERVGTGANTEAFFGQGTRLTVV.

The genes are TRBV4-1 and TRBJ2-3; 8 bases agree with TRBD1. V gave up 4 bases and J gave up 0 bases; unmatched junction bases: 6. Germline loops: CDR1 MGHRA, CDR2 YSYEKL. There are 16 residues in the CDR3. The CDR3 nucleotides are TGCGCCAGCAGCCCATGGACAGGGCAGAGCACAGATACGCAGTATTTT. Its translation is CASSPWTGQSTDTQYF.

Comment on this clone: One junction end disagrees with the germline gene, perhaps due to a read error. The chain uses TRBV7-2 and TRBJ2-1; unclear D gene. CDR3 length: 12 residues. CDR1 and CDR2 from the germline V gene are SGHTA and FQGNSA. The CDR3 loop is CASSSRYDEQFF. For the CDR3, the DNA is TGTGCCAGCAGCTCCCGCTACGATGAGCAGTTCTTC.

The CDR3 nucleotides read TGTGCCAGCAGTGTCAGGGGGAACTTAGAGCAGTACGTC. Translating it yields CASSVRGNLEQYV. The chain carries TRBV5-4 and TRBJ2-7, with TRBD1 matching over 7 bases. The CDR3 consists of 13 residues. Germline V gives CDR1 SGHNT, CDR2 YYREEE (reference sequence). V gave up 5 bases and J gave up 7 bases; unmatched junction bases: 9.

This chain links TRBV10-3 with TRBJ2-2; D is possibly TRBD1 (6 bases). Trimming pared 3 bases from V and 0 bases from J, leaving 14 bases between. Germline CDR1 and CDR2: ENHRY and SYGVKD. The CDR3 contains 17 residues. The CDR3: CAISEVQDSPNTGELFF. The CDR3 DNA follows: TGTGCCATCAGTGAAGTCCAGGACAGCCCGAACACCGGGGAGCTGTTTTTT.

This clone was detected only a few times. The rearrangement links TRBV19 to TRBJ2-1; no reliable D call. V was cut by 0 bases and J by 0 bases, with 3 bases left in between. From germline, CDR1 is LNHDA and CDR2 SQIVND (reference sequence). The CDR3 is 14 amino acids. The CDR3 spells CASSIESSYNEQFF. The CDR3 nucleotides read TGTGCCAGTAGTATAGAGAGCTCCTACAATGAGCAGTTCTTC.

The chain has TRBV7-6 and TRBJ1-1, with 8 bases matching TRBD1. Germline loops: CDR1 SGHVS, CDR2 FNYEAQ. The CDR3 has 15 residues. V lost 5 bases and J lost 1; bases outside the gene matches: 6. In nucleotides, the CDR3 is TGTGCCAGCAGCCTACAGGGGGTTTGGAACACTGAAGCTTTCTTT. It encodes CASSLQGVWNTEAFF.

The chain combines TRBV18 with TRBJ2-7; 8 bases match TRBD2. The CDR3 totals 17 residues. Germline V gene data show CDR1 as KGHSH and CDR2 as LQKENI. V lost 5 bases, J lost 2 bases, and 14 bases stayed unmatched. In DNA form, the CDR3 reads TGTGCCAGCTCAGTAATGAGGTCCTACGGGGGGGCCTACGAGCAGTACGTC. This codes for CASSVMRSYGGAYEQYV.

V gene TRBV2 combines with J gene TRBJ2-1, with TRBD1 matching 9 bases. Germline CDR1 is SNHLY and CDR2 is FYNNEI. The length of the CDR3 is 15 residues. The V gene end was trimmed by 8 bases and the J gene end by 6 bases; junction bases not matched to a gene: 11. CDR3 DNA: TGTGCCAGCCTAGACCGGGACAGGGTTCTCAATGAGCAGTTCTTC. It is translated as CASLDRDRVLNEQFF.

The CDR3 reads CSVQKWSGGTDTQYF. CDR3 sequence (DNA): TGCAGCGTCCAGAAATGGAGCGGGGGCACAGATACGCAGTATTTT. The rearrangement links TRBV29-1 to TRBJ2-3, with TRBD2 matching over 7 bases. This CDR3 has 15 amino acids. J lost 1 base, V lost 6 bases, and 10 bases had no gene match. Germline V gives CDR1 SQVTM, CDR2 ANQGSEA.